The clone carrying this T cell receptor beta chain was seen many times. Its antigen is currently unknown. This table comes from immunoSEQ multiplex PCR, and its TCRdb copy is limited to in-frame clones, with some not included. This sample has over 30,000 clones, each found more than once. These data come from a study of T cells after posttransplantation cyclophosphamide. The study, taken as a whole, reports: Donor CD8+ memory clones often dominated recipient blood repertoires at later times. Recipient CMV seropositivity and CMV reactivation strongly tracked TRB clonality. Skin or GI-infiltrating T cells shared few TRB sequences with blood.

Germline V lookup: CDR1 KGHSH, CDR2 LQKENI. CDR3 length: 15 residues. V shed 2 bases and J 4 bases; nucleotides not matched to a gene: 4. Sample: PBMCs. The chain combines TRBV18 with TRBJ2-2; 7 bases line up with TRBD2. This receptor was taken from a woman aged 45-60 years in good health and a related stem cell transplant donor. DNA for the CDR3: TGTGCCAGCTCACCAGAGCCGGGGGGCACCGGGGAGCTGTTTTTT. The encoded protein is CASSPEPGGTGELFF. The full variable domain, in which reference TRBV18 and TRBJ2-2 provide the parts outside the CDR3, is NAGVMQNPRHLVRRRGQEARLRCSPMKGHSHVYWYRQLPEEGLKFMVYLQKENIIDESGMPKERFSAEFPKEGPSILRIQQVVRGDSAAYFCASSPEPGGTGELFFGEGSRLTVL.